A single sample is the source of the 29 T cell receptor beta chains below, sequenced in a study of T cells in Graves' hyperthyroidism and ophthalmopathy. From RNA transcripts, TCR beta CDR3 regions were amplified. The HTBI primer set served for first-round RT-PCR of the TCR CDR3. Using its own MiXCR run on the multiplex PCR reads, TCRdb lists one record per CDR3 protein. Of 250,000 to 300,000 distinct CDR3 sequences listed, about 16% are singletons. The sequenced sample was blood. Receptors originate from a woman in her forties or fifties with Graves' hyperthyroidism that later progressed to Graves' ophthalmopathy.

There are many counts of this clonotype. The chain has TRBV2 and TRBJ1-1; a weak D match, TRBD1 (5 bases). Germline CDR1 SNHLY, CDR2 FYNNEI. Trimming left V 1 base short and J 11 bases short, with 14 bases between. The CDR3 spans 13 residues. The CDR3 spells CASSEEARQGAFF. CDR3 bases: TGTGCCAGCAGTGAAGAAGCCCGTCAGGGTGCTTTCTTT.

This clonotype has ten or more counts. This rearrangement joins TRBV7-6 to TRBJ2-7; 13 nucleotides match TRBD2. This CDR3 spans 14 amino acids. J gave up 4 bases and V 5 bases, and 2 bases lay outside the gene matches. Germline V gene lookup returns CDR1 SGHVS and CDR2 FNYEAQ. CDR3 DNA sequence: TGTGCCAGCAGCCGGACTAGCGGGGGATACGAGCAGTACTTC. It encodes CASSRTSGGYEQYF.

This clonotype was seen at least ten times. The rearrangement uses TRBV28 and TRBJ2-6; D tentatively fits TRBD1 or TRBD2 (5 bases each). V gave up 5 bases and J gave up 5 bases, with 13 bases separating them. Germline V gives CDR1 MDHEN, CDR2 SYDVKM. This CDR3 region has 15 residues. CDR3 region: CASSPPGGRANVLTF. In DNA form, the CDR3 reads TGTGCCAGCAGTCCTCCTGGGGGAAGGGCCAACGTCCTGACTTTC.

Many counts were recorded for this clonotype. The chain recombines TRBV18 with TRBJ1-5; a weak D match, TRBD1 (5 bases). Germline CDR1 reads KGHSH; CDR2 reads LQKENI. CDR3 length: 14 residues. V lost 2 bases and J 5 bases, leaving 10 bases between the germline ends. CDR3: CASSPSGGDQPQHF. The CDR3 DNA is TGTGCCAGCTCACCATCCGGGGGAGATCAGCCCCAGCATTTT.

This clonotype was counted a few times. The V call is TRBV20-1, the J call TRBJ2-1; 7 nucleotides agree with TRBD2. The CDR3 totals 15 residues. From germline, CDR1 is DFQATT and CDR2 SNEGSKA (reference sequence). The junction had 11 bases not matched to a gene; V was cut back by 5 bases and J by 4 bases. The CDR3 sequence is CSALPLADLYNEQFF. DNA of the CDR3: TGCAGTGCTCTTCCCCTAGCGGACCTTTACAATGAGCAGTTCTTC.

The chain joins TRBV2 to TRBJ2-3; 9 nucleotides line up with TRBD1. The CDR3 contains 14 residues. The germline CDR1 and CDR2 sequences are SNHLY and FYNNEI. Trimming took 8 bases from V and 3 from J; bases not matched to a gene: 6. The CDR3 reads CASGNRGRTDTQYF. CDR3 in DNA: TGTGCCAGCGGGAACAGGGGGCGGACAGATACGCAGTATTTT.

This clonotype was recorded many times. The chain is built from TRBV7-2 and TRBJ1-1, with 8 nucleotides matching TRBD1. This CDR3 is built from 13 residues. Germline V gene lookup returns CDR1 SGHTA and CDR2 FQGNSA. The V gene end was trimmed by 4 bases and the J gene end by 6 bases; junction bases not matched to a gene: 4. The CDR3 reads CASSSGQVAEAFF. The DNA for the CDR3 is TGTGCCAGCAGCTCGGGACAGGTCGCTGAAGCTTTCTTT.

This clonotype was seen many times. This chain uses TRBV28 with TRBJ2-7; D remains ambiguous. V lost 7 bases, J lost 0 bases, and 16 bases lay in between. The CDR3 extends over 15 amino acids. Per germline, CDR1 MDHEN and CDR2 SYDVKM. This chain's CDR3 is CASTSPHQASYEQYF. The CDR3 DNA follows: TGTGCCAGCACCTCCCCCCATCAGGCCTCCTACGAGCAGTACTTC. Supplemented by reference TRBV28 and TRBJ2-7, the full variable domain reads DVKVTQSSRYLVKRTGEKVFLECVQDMDHENMFWYRQDPGLGLRLIYFSYDVKMKEKGDIPEGYSVSREKKERFSLILESASTNQTSMYLCASTSPHQASYEQYFGPGTRLTVT.

This clonotype has at least ten counts. The rearrangement uses TRBV14 and TRBJ2-3, with TRBD2 matching 8 bases. Trimming removed 1 base from V and 6 bases from J; junction bases left unmatched: 3. This CDR3 has 14 amino acids. Germline assignment: CDR1 SGHDN and CDR2 FVKESK. The CDR3 is CASSQGLASDTQYF. The CDR3 DNA sequence: TGTGCCAGCAGCCAAGGACTAGCGTCGGATACGCAGTATTTT. Full variable domain (missing parts from reference TRBV14 and TRBJ2-3): EAGVTQFPSHSVIEKGQTVTLRCDPISGHDNLYWYRRVMGKEIKFLLHFVKESKQDESGMPNNRFLAERTGGTYSTLKVQPAELEDSGVYFCASSQGLASDTQYFGPGTRLTVL.

The chain uses TRBV9 and TRBJ1-5, with 8 positions matching TRBD1. J was trimmed by 6 bases and V by 0 bases; bases with no gene match: 5. Per germline, CDR1 SGDLS and CDR2 YYNGEE. CDR3 length: 15 residues. The CDR3: CASSVDGQGGQPQHF. In DNA form, the CDR3 reads TGTGCCAGCAGCGTAGATGGACAGGGCGGTCAGCCCCAGCATTTT.

This clonotype was observed at least ten times. This rearrangement joins TRBV20-1 to TRBJ2-3; no reliable D call. V shed 6 bases and J shed 0 bases, with 13 bases lying between them. This CDR3 region has 14 residues. Per germline, CDR1 DFQATT and CDR2 SNEGSKA (reference sequence). The CDR3 DNA follows: TGCAGTGCGCCGCCAGCCCCAAGCACAGATACGCAGTATTTT. Amino acids: CSAPPAPSTDTQYF.

This clonotype was recorded at least ten times. The chain links TRBV5-6 to TRBJ2-1; a possible D gene is TRBD2 (6 bases). CDR1 and CDR2 (germline): SGHDT, YYEEEE. Trimming removed 4 bases from V and 4 bases from J, with 18 bases in between. The CDR3 totals 16 residues. As DNA, the CDR3 is TGTGCCAGCAGCCCTCGCCGGAGACTAGGATACAATGAGCAGTTCTTC. Amino acid sequence: CASSPRRRLGYNEQFF.

The sample holds a few counts of this clonotype. The rearrangement uses TRBV10-2 and TRBJ2-5; 9 bases are a match to TRBD1. V shed 6 bases, J shed 4 bases, and the junction held 18 bases outside the gene matches. CDR3 length: 18 amino acids. Germline assignment: CDR1 WSHSY and CDR2 SAAADI. CDR3 in DNA: TGCGCCAGCAGCCCCAGAACGGGACAGGGATCGGGTGGAGAGACCCAGTACTTC. It encodes CASSPRTGQGSGGETQYF.

This clonotype was recorded a few times. The rearrangement uses TRBV5-4 and TRBJ2-1; 9 bases fit TRBD2. The CDR3 has 15 residues. Looked up from germline, CDR1 is SGHNT and CDR2 is YYREEE (reference sequence). V dropped 1 base and J dropped 4; count of bases not matched to a gene: 3. The CDR3 DNA follows: TGTGCCAGCAGCTTGCAAAGCGGGAGGTACAATGAGCAGTTCTTC. This sequence encodes CASSLQSGRYNEQFF.

The chain has TRBV9 and TRBJ2-4; D could derive from TRBD1 or TRBD2 (6 bases each). The CDR3 spans 17 residues. Germline V lookup: CDR1 SGDLS, CDR2 YYNGEE. V was clipped by 3 bases and J by 1 base, with 17 bases between them. CDR3 in DNA: TGTGCCAGCAGCGCAGAGGGGGGCGTTGAGGCCAAAAACATTCAGTACTTC. As protein: CASSAEGGVEAKNIQYF.

The chain joins TRBV14 to TRBJ1-6, with 8 bases fitting TRBD1. The germline CDR1 and CDR2 sequences are SGHDN and FVKESK. With 2 bases clipped from V and 8 bases from J, the junction kept 5 bases outside the gene matches. CDR3 length equals 15 residues. In nucleotides, the CDR3 is TGTGCCAGCAGCCAACAAGGACAGGGACATTCACCCCTCCACTTT. Its protein is CASSQQGQGHSPLHF.

In its sample, this clonotype was seen many times. The chain links TRBV7-8 to TRBJ2-7; D is perhaps TRBD2 (5 bases). Trimming pared 3 bases from V and 0 bases from J, leaving 21 bases between. The length of the CDR3 is 18 residues. Germline CDR1 and CDR2: SGHVS and FQNEAQ. The DNA for the CDR3 is TGTGCCAGCAGCTTGCGTATATTGGAGAGGGTGAGCTCCTACGAGCAGTACTTC. It codes for CASSLRILERVSSYEQYF. The whole variable domain, filled in from reference TRBV7-8 and TRBJ2-7, reads GAGVSQSPRYKVAKRGQDVALRCDPISGHVSLFWYQQALGQGPEFLTYFQNEAQLDKSGLPSDRFFAERPEGSVSTLKIQRTQQEDSAVYLCASSLRILERVSSYEQYFGPGTRLTVT.

This clonotype was detected ten times or more. The chain uses TRBV6-5 and TRBJ1-2; a possible D gene is TRBD1 (5 bases). Germline V gene sequence: CDR1 MNHEY, CDR2 SVGAGI. The ends were cut back, 2 bases at V and 4 bases at J, with 11 bases in the middle. CDR3 size: 14 residues. The CDR3 coding sequence is TGTGCCAGCAGTTACAGGGGTGAGGTCTATGGCTACACCTTC. It is translated as CASSYRGEVYGYTF.

This clonotype was seen at least ten times. V usage is TRBV12-3 or TRBV12-4 and J usage is TRBJ2-1, with D uncertain. V was trimmed by 6 bases and J by 8 bases, leaving 14 bases between them. This CDR3 is 13 amino acids long. CDR3 region: CASSSLLGDEQFF. CDR3 nucleotide sequence: TGTGCCAGCAGCTCCCTCCTAGGAGATGAGCAGTTCTTC.

V gene TRBV5-6 combines with J gene TRBJ2-7, with TRBD2 identical over 9 bases. The length of the CDR3 is 15 residues. The trim removed 4 bases at V and 3 bases at J, leaving 8 bases unmatched. Germline CDR1 SGHDT, CDR2 YYEEEE. The CDR3 DNA reads as TGTGCCAGCAGCCCGCGGGAGGGGCTGGGCTACGAGCAGTACTTC. It encodes CASSPREGLGYEQYF.

This clonotype was found many times. This chain uses TRBV28 with TRBJ1-2; D uncertain. V lost 4 bases and J 2 bases, leaving 8 bases between the germline ends. The CDR3 extends over 13 amino acids. CDR1 MDHEN and CDR2 SYDVKM come from the germline V gene. The CDR3, as DNA: TGTGCCAGCAGTTATGGGAGAAACTATGGCTACACCTTC. It codes for CASSYGRNYGYTF.

This clonotype has ten or more counts. The V gene is TRBV3-1, the J gene TRBJ2-2; TRBD1 is a possible D gene (6 bases). This CDR3 has 15 amino acids. CDR1 is LGHDT, CDR2 YNNKEL, per germline (reference sequence). Trimming removed 1 base from V and 2 bases from J, with 8 bases in between. DNA for the CDR3: TGTGCCAGCAGCCAAGGGGGGCGAAACACCGGGGAGCTGTTTTTT. Its protein is CASSQGGRNTGELFF.

This clonotype came up many times. A read error is possible here, since a much larger clone lies one base away. Here the CDR3 reads CASSKGTESNTEAFF. DNA of the CDR3: TGTGCCAGCAGTAAAGGGACGGAATCGAACACTGAAGCTTTCTTT. This sequence joins TRBV2 and TRBJ1-1; D is possibly TRBD1 (5 bases). The CDR3 runs to 15 residues. Germline CDR1 is SNHLY and CDR2 is FYNNEI. V was shortened by 5 bases and J by 1 base, with 14 bases between the two germline ends.

The chain uses TRBV28 and TRBJ1-5; D ambiguous. In germline, CDR1 is MDHEN, CDR2 SYDVKM. Trimming left V 8 bases short and J 7 bases short, with 21 bases between. The CDR3 runs to 15 residues. CDR3 loop: CASAGTSGEQQPQHF. CDR3 DNA: TGTGCCAGCGCGGGTACTAGCGGGGAGCAGCAGCCCCAGCATTTT.

This clonotype appeared many times. This chain joins TRBV12-3 or TRBV12-4 and TRBJ1-1, with D tentatively TRBD1 (5 bases). V shed 6 bases and J shed 4 bases, with 18 bases lying between them. CDR3 length: 15 amino acids. The CDR3 region has the DNA TGTGCCAGCAGCTATGGACATTCCCGGCGCACTGAAGCTTTCTTT. It is translated as CASSYGHSRRTEAFF.

This clonotype has a count of ten or more. This chain links TRBV12-3 or TRBV12-4 with TRBJ1-2; a possible D gene is TRBD1 (6 bases). V was shortened by 6 bases and J by 4 bases, with 18 bases between the two germline ends. The CDR3 loop spans 15 amino acids. CDR3 region: CASSRRLGAGYGYTF. The CDR3, as DNA: TGTGCCAGCAGCCGAAGGTTGGGGGCTGGCTATGGCTACACCTTC.

The DNA of the CDR3 is TGCAGTGCTCGGCGGGACTCAAAATACAATGAGCAGTTCTTC. Amino acids: CSARRDSKYNEQFF. This rearrangement joins TRBV20-1 to TRBJ2-1; D is perhaps TRBD2 (6 bases). Germline V lookup: CDR1 DFQATT, CDR2 SNEGSKA (reference sequence). Trimming removed 5 bases from V and 4 bases from J, with 15 bases in between. The CDR3 loop spans 14 amino acids.

This clonotype was picked up many times. This sequence joins TRBV7-2 and TRBJ2-7; TRBD1 might be the D (6 bases). Trimming took off 5 bases at V and 5 bases at J, with 16 bases between the two ends. Germline V gene sequence: CDR1 SGHTA, CDR2 FQGNSA. This CDR3 region has 14 residues. The CDR3 loop reads CASSLGGLSDEQYF. In DNA, the CDR3 is TGTGCCAGCAGCCTAGGGGGTCTTTCGGACGAGCAGTACTTC.

The CDR3 region is CASSLWREEPTYNEQFF. Here the CDR3 DNA reads TGTGCCAGCAGTTTATGGCGGGAGGAGCCCACCTACAATGAGCAGTTCTTC. This chain links TRBV12-3 or TRBV12-4 with TRBJ2-1; 8 nucleotides match TRBD2. This CDR3 is built from 17 residues. The J segment lost 2 bases and the V segment lost 2 bases, leaving 8 bases of the junction unmatched.